This TCR beta chain appears in the sequencing data of a study of T cells in Graves' hyperthyroidism and ophthalmopathy. CDR1 is KGHSH and CDR2 is LQKENI in the germline V gene. V was clipped by 5 bases and J by 0 bases, with 13 bases between them. The CDR3 consists of 15 residues. Exclusion of patients followed from uncontrolled infection, other autoimmune disease, pregnancy or lactation. In its sample, this clonotype was seen many times. Authors of the study amplified TCR beta CDR3 regions from RNA transcripts. Using the HTBI primer set, a first-round RT-PCR was run on the TCR CDR3. TCRdb used MiXCR to reprocess the multiplex PCR reads, holding one entry per CDR3 protein. The table shows about 380,000 distinct CDR3 sequences, with approximately 17% occurring only once.

This chain connects TRBV18 to TRBJ1-2, with a possible D match to TRBD1 (6 bases). The TCR originated in a man aged 18 to 30 with Graves' ophthalmopathy. The specimen sequenced was blood. The CDR3 DNA is TGTGCCAGCTCAGACACAGGGACCACTAACTATGGCTACACCTTC. Protein product: CASSDTGTTNYGYTF.